Listed below are T cell receptor beta chains from one sample, sequenced in a study of cytomegalovirus exposure and HLA in healthy donors. This table comes from immunoSEQ multiplex PCR, and its TCRdb copy is limited to in-frame clones, with some not included. This sample has about 120,000 clones, with around three quarters found just once. The specimen was PBMCs. These receptor sequences come from a man aged 18 to 35 in good health and CMV-seronegative. The CDR3 runs from the conserved cysteine through the conserved F or W. A D gene is named only where the DNA matches it firmly. Clone size is not always given. Where it is, it says once, few, many or a class for expanded clones.

V gene	D gene	J gene	clone size	CDR3 protein
TRBV7-8	TRBD2	TRBJ2-1	once	CASSRGTSHLHNEQFF
TRBV6-6	TRBD2	TRBJ2-3	NA	CASSSLSGRGTDTQYF
TRBV7-3	TRBD1	TRBJ1-2	few	CASSPTPGTGFCGYTF
TRBV5-1	NA	TRBJ2-7	few	CASRSHQAITEQYF
TRBV7-3	NA	TRBJ2-3	NA	CASSPRESTDTQYF
TRBV5-5	TRBD1	TRBJ2-5	NA	CASRTGNNQETQYF
TRBV7-8	NA	TRBJ1-3	NA	CASSLSFSPVAGVNTIYF
TRBV4-1	NA	TRBJ2-3	NA	CASSSRSGGSTDTQYF
TRBV27	NA	TRBJ2-1	NA	CASWSARIYNEQFF
TRBV5-4	NA	TRBJ2-1	NA	CASSLQVEQFF
TRBV18	NA	TRBJ1-4	NA	CASSPQVAGANEKLFF
TRBV28	NA	TRBJ2-1	NA	CASMVAGSVNEQFF
TRBV5-1	NA	TRBJ2-1	NA	CASSLNLAARNEQFF
TRBV7-9	NA	TRBJ2-1	NA	CASSTTRYEQFF
TRBV9	NA	TRBJ2-7	NA	CASSSRGGVVGQTEQYF
TRBV20-1	NA	TRBJ1-4	NA	CSARGSEKLFF
TRBV6-5	NA	TRBJ2-7	once	CASSPRAGGPGEQYF
TRBV23-1	TRBD2	TRBJ2-7	NA	CASSQFPSRPSGRAEQYF
TRBV30	NA	TRBJ2-3	NA	CAWSTGLGGVDTQYF
TRBV28	TRBD1	TRBJ1-5	NA	CASSWTGKQPQHF
TRBV29-1	NA	TRBJ1-2	NA	CSVEPAGDFYGYTF
TRBV6-6	NA	TRBJ1-1	few	CASSYRQLNTEAFF
TRBV7-3	NA	TRBJ1-1	NA	CASSFTERTEAFF
TRBV19	NA	TRBJ2-7	NA	CASSISHLNTYEQYF
TRBV19	NA	TRBJ2-2	NA	CASRGDRSNTGELFF
TRBV6-5	NA	TRBJ2-3	NA	CASSYSNPNSADTQYF
TRBV6-5	NA	TRBJ2-6	few	CASSYHSGANVLTF
TRBV18	NA	TRBJ2-5	NA	CASSPNSGQETQYF
TRBV6-5	TRBD2	TRBJ2-1	NA	CASGQRETRNEQFF
TRBV7-2	NA	TRBJ2-1	NA	CASSLAGTLRSSYNEQFF
TRBV6-5	NA	TRBJ1-2	NA	CASSYSRGRGGYTF
TRBV5-1	TRBD1	TRBJ1-2	NA	CASKGQPRQLHGYTF
TRBV28	NA	TRBJ1-2	NA	CASTSPGDTGTRGGYTF
TRBV5-6	TRBD2	TRBJ2-1	NA	CASSLAGLVDNEQFF
TRBV6-1	TRBD2	TRBJ2-5	NA	CASSEDMGGVKGKVAQYF
TRBV27	TRBD1	TRBJ2-5	NA	CASSVGGQGAQETQYF
TRBV6-6	TRBD1	TRBJ1-4	NA	CASRTQGGKLFF
TRBV21-1	NA	NA	NA	CASSLQGQYEQYF
TRBV7-9	TRBD1	TRBJ2-7	NA	CASSAGTGVDEQYF
TRBV19	NA	TRBJ2-3	NA	CASRTVRSTDTQYF
TRBV27	NA	TRBJ1-4	NA	CASRRVGSEKLFF
TRBV9	TRBD2	TRBJ2-2	NA	CASSPKAASGNTGELFF
TRBV7-2	NA	TRBJ1-5	NA	CASSFGGNQPQHF
TRBV28	TRBD1	TRBJ1-2	NA	CASSLRQGAVGGYTF
TRBV27	NA	TRBJ1-1	NA	CASPSSGMNTEAFF
TRBV6-1	NA	TRBJ1-5	once	CASSTGTPPQHF
TRBV19	NA	TRBJ2-1	NA	CASSILPRNEQFF
TRBV6-5	NA	TRBJ1-5	NA	CASSYSGTANQPQHF
TRBV28	TRBD2	TRBJ2-3	NA	CASRPTSGRDMGTQYF
TRBV5-1	NA	TRBJ1-5	NA	CASSLGQGGQPQHF
TRBV5-4	NA	TRBJ2-3	NA	CASSLGRDTQYF
TRBV9	NA	TRBJ2-3	NA	CASSVRGGLTTDTQYF
TRBV28	TRBD2	TRBJ2-5	NA	CASSSTGGSGFQETQYF
TRBV29-1	TRBD2	TRBJ2-1	NA	CSVEGRVRLAGGNLSSYNEQFF
TRBV28	TRBD2	TRBJ2-1	NA	CASSRPPGGNYNEQFF
TRBV10-3	NA	TRBJ1-1	NA	CAISESMTANTEAFF
TRBV30	TRBD2	TRBJ2-7	NA	CAWSFSGRPPPYEQYF
TRBV10-3	TRBD2	TRBJ2-1	NA	CAISGSRGEGGNNEQFF
TRBV5-6	NA	TRBJ2-4	NA	CASSLPPGTPYF